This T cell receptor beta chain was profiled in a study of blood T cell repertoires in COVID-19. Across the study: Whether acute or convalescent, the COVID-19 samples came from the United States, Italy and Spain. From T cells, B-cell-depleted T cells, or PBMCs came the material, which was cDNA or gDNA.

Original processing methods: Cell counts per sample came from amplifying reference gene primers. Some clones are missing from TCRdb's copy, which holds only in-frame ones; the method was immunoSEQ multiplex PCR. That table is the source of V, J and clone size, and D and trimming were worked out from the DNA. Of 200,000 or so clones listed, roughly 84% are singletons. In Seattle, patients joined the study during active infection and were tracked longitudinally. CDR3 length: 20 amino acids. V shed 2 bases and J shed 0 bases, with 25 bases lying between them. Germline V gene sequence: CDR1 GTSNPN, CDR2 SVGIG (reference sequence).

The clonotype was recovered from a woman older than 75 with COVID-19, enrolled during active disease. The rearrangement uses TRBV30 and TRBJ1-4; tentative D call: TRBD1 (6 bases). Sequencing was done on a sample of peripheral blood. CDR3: CAWSKKAGAPRFATNEKLFF. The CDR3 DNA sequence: TGTGCCTGGAGTAAAAAGGCAGGGGCGCCAAGGTTTGCAACTAATGAAAAACTGTTTTTT.